The rows below give T cell receptor beta chains drawn from one sample of a study of prognosis after radiotherapy for stage I lung cancer. MiXCR, applied by TCRdb to the multiplex PCR reads, yields one record per CDR3 protein. Of fewer than 25,000 distinct CDR3 sequences in the sample, about 26% were seen once. Specimen: PBMCs, collected before or after stereotactic body radiation therapy (not recorded which). The receptor set was obtained from a donor at least 50 years old with non-small cell lung cancer. The conserved cysteine and the conserved F or W are not part of the CDR3 here. The order of the fields is D gene, V gene, J gene, CDR3 protein. A D gene is named only where the DNA matches it firmly.

.	TRBV20-1	TRBJ1-2	SASRDYGYT
TRBD2	TRBV13	TRBJ2-1	ASSLGGGGAYNEQF
.	TRBV3-2	TRBJ1-2	ASSQAHDINGGYT
.	TRBV6-1	TRBJ2-7	ASSEEVGYEQY
TRBD1	TRBV4-3	TRBJ2-7	ASSQVHRGWYEQY
TRBD2	TRBV4-1	TRBJ2-3	ASSRDSGRAPSTDTQY
.	TRBV11-2	TRBJ1-1	ASSLDGVTTEAF
.	TRBV9	TRBJ1-2	ASGAQGYGYI
.	TRBV2	TRBJ2-4	ASRGTNRTPLAKNIQY
.	TRBV4-2	TRBJ2-5	ASSQGGLGGGETQY
.	TRBV6-1	TRBJ2-2	ASRSDRGLAGLNTGELF
.	TRBV20-1	TRBJ2-7	SARTRDRSYEQY
.	TRBV12-3/TRBV12-4	TRBJ1-2	ASRGDDYGYT
.	TRBV12-3/TRBV12-4	TRBJ2-1	ASRPSDSYNEQF
.	TRBV28	TRBJ2-6	ASSLLGANGANVLT
.	TRBV27	TRBJ2-5	ASSSETGVRDTQY
.	TRBV5-1	TRBJ2-7	ASSFGPAASGYEQY
.	TRBV4-3	TRBJ1-5	ASRGTANYSNQPQH
.	TRBV28	TRBJ2-7	ASSTGRFKEQY
.	TRBV5-1	TRBJ2-7	ASSLIVQGSYEQY
.	TRBV20-1	TRBJ1-5	SAREIEQSNQPQH
TRBD2	TRBV3-1	TRBJ2-1	ACSLGLAGPYEQF
TRBD1	TRBV7-2	TRBJ2-7	ASSFGGQDGQY
.	TRBV5-8	TRBJ1-2	ASSLTGPYGYT
TRBD2	TRBV4-1	TRBJ2-3	ASSPDARTSGSADTQY
TRBD1	TRBV27	TRBJ1-2	ASSDRTGLSGYT
TRBD2	TRBV5-4	TRBJ2-1	ASRWASGRASEQF
.	TRBV20-1	TRBJ2-1	SAAHEFIGQF
.	TRBV7-8	TRBJ1-5	ASRLAGEVSQPQH
.	TRBV5-6	TRBJ1-5	ASSLGRGGRWGSNQPQH
.	TRBV5-1	TRBJ2-1	ASSSFQRNEQF
.	TRBV30	TRBJ2-1	AWSDFTGQQF